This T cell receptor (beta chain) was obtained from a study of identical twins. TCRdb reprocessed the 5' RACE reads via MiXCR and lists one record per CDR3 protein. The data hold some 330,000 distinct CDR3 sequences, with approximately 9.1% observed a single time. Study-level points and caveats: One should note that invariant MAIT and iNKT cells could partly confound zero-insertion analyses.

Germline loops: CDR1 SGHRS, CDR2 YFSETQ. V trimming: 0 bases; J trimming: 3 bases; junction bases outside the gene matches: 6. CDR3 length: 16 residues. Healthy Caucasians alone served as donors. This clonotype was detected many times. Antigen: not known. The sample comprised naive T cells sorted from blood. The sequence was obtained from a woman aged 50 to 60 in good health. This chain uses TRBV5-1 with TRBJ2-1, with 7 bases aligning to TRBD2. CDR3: CASSLGSLAVYNEQFF. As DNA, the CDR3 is TGCGCCAGCAGCTTGGGCTCTCTAGCGGTCTACAATGAGCAGTTCTTC.